This entry is about one T cell receptor (beta chain). The specificity of this receptor is unknown. Within one base of it there is no much larger clone, and no base qualities were kept. Reading the germline V gene (reference sequence) gives CDR1 SGHKS and CDR2 YYEKEE. The germline V and J ends show losses of 4 bases and 0 bases respectively, and no gene match explains 10 bases of the junction. The CDR3 contains 18 residues, cysteine and phenylalanine counted. The entry retains the CDR3 DNA only, 54 bases that are in frame from base 1. In Seattle, one collaborating source enrolled patients while the infection was active and tracked those patients longitudinally over the course of disease. The collaborating institutions used their own protocols to collect whole blood in K2EDTA tubes. For TCRbeta analysis, collaborator samples were shipped as frozen whole blood, as isolated PBMCs, or as DNA extracted from either sample type.

TCRbeta CDR3 regions were amplified from genomic DNA using the immunoSEQ Assay, a bias-controlled multiplex PCR. Per the original workflow: The number of nucleated cells in each sample was estimated by amplification of reference gene primers within the assay. Sequence reads were collapsed and filtered to measure the absolute abundance of every unique TCRbeta CDR3 rearrangement. For each sample, productive Simpson clonality was calculated as the square root of Simpson's diversity index across productive rearrangements. This is the immuneACCESS table as TCRdb keeps it, with only in-frame sequences that have V and J called. A part of the clones is gone; compared with another copy, unresolved V genes explain less than half, and the rest is unexplained. For V, J and clone size, that table is used; D and trimming come from the DNA. The sample includes nearly 300,000 clones, with roughly 84% observed a single time. Of the sample, almost 1.5% is held by the ten largest clones.

The record originates from a study of blood T cell repertoires in COVID-19 (dated by TCRdb to 2019 to 2021). For the study in its entirety: Samples covering the acute and convalescent phases of COVID-19 were provided by collaborators in the United States, Italy and Spain. The samples were drawn from the first 160 participants of the ongoing ImmuneRACE study and from under 1,500 subjects provided by 6 global collaborators. The repertoires were released in a freely available public database meant as a resource for research on the immune response to SARS-CoV-2. Sample metadata almost always included a de-identified subject ID, COVID-19 status, age in years and sex. The prospective study material was composed of cDNA or gDNA derived from T cells, B-cell-depleted T cells, or PBMCs. Deeply sampled blood TCRbeta repertoires from subjects exposed to, actively infected with, or recovered from COVID-19 were included in the dataset. Where HLA class I and class II types were available, the types were taken from metadata supplied by the sample provider, not from assay-based typing.

Summary of the overall study and its limitations: The amount of clinical and demographic metadata varied by source and participant and was provided uncurated.

The chain links TRBV5-5 with TRBJ2-1; the junction holds 10 bases that match TRBD1. The receptor's source is a human donor with COVID-19, enrolled during active disease. The donor label of this sample is uncertain. The sequencing sample was made of peripheral blood. The CDR3: CASSNRDRGRLSYNEQFF. The DNA sequence is given as TGTGCCAGCAGCAACCGAGACAGGGGGCGTCTCTCCTACAATGAGCAGTTCTTC.